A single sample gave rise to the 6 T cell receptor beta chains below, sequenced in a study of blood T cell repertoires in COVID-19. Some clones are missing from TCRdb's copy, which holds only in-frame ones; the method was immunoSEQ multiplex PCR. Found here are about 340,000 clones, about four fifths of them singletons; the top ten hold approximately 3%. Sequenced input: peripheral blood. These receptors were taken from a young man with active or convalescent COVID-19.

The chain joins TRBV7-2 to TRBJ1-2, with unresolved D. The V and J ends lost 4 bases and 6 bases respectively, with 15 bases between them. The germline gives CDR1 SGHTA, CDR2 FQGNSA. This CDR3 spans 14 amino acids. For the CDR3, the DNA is TGTGCCAGCAGCTCCGCGGGATCCGCTAATGGCTACACCTTC. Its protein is CASSSAGSANGYTF.

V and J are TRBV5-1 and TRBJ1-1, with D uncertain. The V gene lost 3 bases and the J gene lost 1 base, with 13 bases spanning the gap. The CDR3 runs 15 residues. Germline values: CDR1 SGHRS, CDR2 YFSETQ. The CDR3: CASSSITYGNTEAFF. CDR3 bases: TGCGCCAGCAGCTCCATTACCTACGGGAACACTGAAGCTTTCTTT.

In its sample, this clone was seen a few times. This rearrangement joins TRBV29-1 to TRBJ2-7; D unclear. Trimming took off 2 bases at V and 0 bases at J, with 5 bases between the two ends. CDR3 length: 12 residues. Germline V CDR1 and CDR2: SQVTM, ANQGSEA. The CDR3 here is CSVEYGSYEQYF. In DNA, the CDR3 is TGCAGCGTTGAATACGGCTCCTACGAGCAGTACTTC.

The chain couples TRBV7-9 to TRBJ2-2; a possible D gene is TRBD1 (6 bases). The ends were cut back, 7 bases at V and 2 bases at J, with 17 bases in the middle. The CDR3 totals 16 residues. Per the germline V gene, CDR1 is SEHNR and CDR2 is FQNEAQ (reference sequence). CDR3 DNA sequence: TGTGCCAGCATCCCCCTCGGACAGCCAAACACCGGGGAGCTGTTTTTT. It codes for CASIPLGQPNTGELFF.

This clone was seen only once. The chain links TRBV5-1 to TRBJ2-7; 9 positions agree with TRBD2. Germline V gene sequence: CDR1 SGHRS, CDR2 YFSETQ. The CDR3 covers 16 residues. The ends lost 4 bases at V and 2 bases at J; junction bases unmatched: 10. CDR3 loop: CASSASLSGSTYEQYF. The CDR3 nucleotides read TGCGCCAGCAGCGCCAGCCTTAGCGGGAGTACCTACGAGCAGTACTTC.

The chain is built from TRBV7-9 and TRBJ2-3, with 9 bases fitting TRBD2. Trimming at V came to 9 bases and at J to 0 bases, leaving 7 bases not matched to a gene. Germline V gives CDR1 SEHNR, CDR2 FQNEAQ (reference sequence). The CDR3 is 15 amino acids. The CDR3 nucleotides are TGTGCCAGGGCACAGCTAGCGGGGAGCACAGATACGCAGTATTTT. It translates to CARAQLAGSTDTQYF.